Listed here is a single TCR beta chain. Its binding antigen is unknown. There are no base qualities to consult, and no much larger clone falls within one base. The germline V gene encodes CDR1 KGHSH and CDR2 LQKENI. The junction carries 11 bases between V and J, which are trimmed by 4 bases and 0 bases respectively. The CDR3 sequence holds 15 residues, the cysteine and phenylalanine included. The retained sequence is limited to the CDR3, 45 bases, with the frame set at the first base. This entry belongs to a study of T-cell memory formation after mild COVID-19 (dated by TCRdb to the early 2020s). A note on the overall study: Most TCR sequence clusters were specific to one of the two donors. In a couple of donors, T-cell clones that expanded and contracted after mild COVID-19 were followed by sequencing TCRalpha and TCRbeta repertoires longitudinally. The cohort comprised two young, previously healthy adult volunteers, one female and one male.

Ficoll-Paque density gradient centrifugation was used to isolate PBMCs. Broad study findings and their caveats: From day 15 to 85, contracting clones showed balanced CD4/CD8 phenotypes, whereas a second wave of clones that expanded from day 15 to 37 leaned towards CD4+. Only two mild cases were covered in the study, and larger cohorts including severe cases with pre-infection samples were considered necessary. Contracting CD4+ clones were found mainly in CM and EM memory subsets, while CD8+ clones were enriched in EMRA. SARS-CoV-2 specificity was not confirmed for the second-wave clones peaking on day 37. The detection of some responding clones in pre-infection memory suggests that pre-existing cross-reactive memory T cells joined the SARS-CoV-2 response.

Sequencing was performed on an Illumina NovaSeq 6000. TCRalpha and TCRbeta cDNA libraries were built by 5'RACE with constant-segment primers, adding sample barcodes and unique molecular identifiers. RNA was extracted from every sample with Trizol reagent. Libraries were amplified in two PCR steps, with a second sample barcode and Illumina TruSeq adapters added in the second step. Libraries were sequenced on an Illumina NovaSeq with 2 x 150 bp paired-end reads. In the paper's pipeline: The reads were demultiplexed and collapsed into UMI-guided consensus sequences using migec v1.2.7. Using mixcr v2.1.11, UMI consensuses were aligned to TRA and TRB V and J templates and then assembled into clonotypes. A clonotype was counted as expanded or contracted only if both edgeR and NoisET called the change significant, with noise models trained on biological replicates. For edgeR calls, the thresholds were a false discovery rate-adjusted p below 0.01 and a log2 fold-change of 1. As an exploratory analysis of dynamics, max-normalized trajectories of the 1000 most abundant clonotypes were examined by PCA with hierarchical clustering. Each responding clone was given a CD4 or CD8 phenotype based on the CD4+ and CD8+ repertoires, which had been sequenced separately. TCRdb reprocessing: public reads trimmed at Q25 with fastp, clones called with MiXCR, in-frame beta chains kept. Here each entry gathers all rows of one CDR3 protein and keeps the most common genes and DNA. The V and J calls reflect TCRdb's pipeline rather than the authors' work. The sample includes more than 120,000 distinct CDR3 sequences, with approximately 21% observed a single time. Jointly, the top ten make up 2% to 2.5% of the sample.

Sequences were obtained from PBMCs or a T cell subset sorted from them (not recorded which). The receptor was derived from an adult woman who had mild COVID-19 (a few samples of this study predate the infection). The sample titles of this study are shuffled in the database, so cell type and time point are left out; the donor was told from shared clones. The rearranged chain carries TRBV18 and TRBJ2-3; D gene: possibly TRBD2, on 6 matching bases. The nucleotide sequence is TGTGCCAGCTCACAGACTAGGATGAGCACAGATACGCAGTATTTT. It translates as CASSQTRMSTDTQYF.